This TCR beta chain was identified during a study of T cells expressing NK-cell markers. Background on the study: Out of eight donors sequenced, seven tested HCMV-seropositive and the remaining one seronegative.

Findings and limits, study-wide: Each of over 5 donors carried dominant NKG2C+ clonotypes accounting for roughly 1.0-7.5% of CD8+ T cells.

Researchers built TCR beta cDNA using 5'RACE template switching with UMIs. TCRdb reprocessed the 5' RACE reads, with one entry per CDR3 protein and no DNA. Its table records 400,000 to 550,000 distinct CDR3 sequences. Note on this clonotype: Its antigen is unidentified.

This CDR3 region has 12 residues. Germline CDR1 MNHEY, CDR2 SMNVEV (reference sequence). The specimen sequenced was blood T cells: a sorted CD56 or NKG2C T cell subset, CD4+ or CD8+ T cells, or bulk PBMC T cells (not recorded which). The TCR originated in a woman aged 18-69 years in good health. The chain uses TRBV27 and TRBJ2-1; TCRdb lists TRBD1, though no DNA is available to test this call. CDR3 in amino acids: CASSPGVAVQFF.